Each of the 7 T cell receptor beta chains below was sequenced from the same sample in a study of T cell changes during pregnancy in multiple sclerosis (dated by TCRdb to about 2019). The method was the immunoSEQ multiplex PCR assay. TCRdb mirrors the immuneACCESS table, restricted to in-frame sequences. Some clones are absent from its copies; in checked studies, under half trace to an unresolved V gene, and the reason for the others is unknown. This sample has approximately 60,000 clones in its table, and approximately 91% of those were observed once. Jointly, the top ten make up 1.3% of the sample. The source was peripheral blood, collected in the second trimester of pregnancy. The receptors were sampled from a female donor with multiple sclerosis, enrolled in a pregnancy study.

This chain's CDR3 is CASILRPGGLYGYTF. CDR3 nucleotides: TGTGCCAGCATCCTTAGACCGGGGGGTCTATATGGCTACACCTTC. The V and J genes are TRBV6-5 and TRBJ1-2; D possibly corresponds to TRBD1 (5 bases). CDR1 and CDR2 (germline): MNHEY, SVGAGI. There are 15 residues in the CDR3. Trimming removed 7 bases from V and 5 bases from J, with 20 bases in between.

This clone was detected once. The CDR3 bases are TGTGCCAGCAGCGAATTTGGGACAAACTACGAGCAGTACTTC. Protein product: CASSEFGTNYEQYF. This chain joins TRBV28 and TRBJ2-7, with a weak D call TRBD1 (6 bases). From germline, CDR1 is MDHEN and CDR2 SYDVKM. Trimming left V 6 bases short and J 3 bases short, with 15 bases between. This CDR3 is 14 amino acids long.

The genes are TRBV6-1 and TRBJ2-3; D gene unclear. Germline loops: CDR1 MNHNS, CDR2 SASEGT. The V gene lost 10 bases and the J gene lost 1 base, with 12 bases spanning the gap. The CDR3 covers 13 residues. CDR3 in DNA: TGTGCCACCAGAGAACCCGGCACAGATACGCAGTATTTT. Translation gives CATREPGTDTQYF.

V usage is TRBV19 and J usage is TRBJ2-1, with TRBD2 identical over 12 bases. Per germline, CDR1 LNHDA and CDR2 SQIVND (reference sequence). Trimming at V came to 5 bases and at J to 8 bases, leaving 4 bases not matched to a gene. This CDR3 has 14 amino acids. CDR3 DNA sequence: TGTGCCAGTAGTCCCACTAGCGGGGGGTATGAGCAGTTCTTC. As protein: CASSPTSGGYEQFF.

V usage is TRBV5-1 and J usage is TRBJ1-4, with 8 bases that match TRBD1. The CDR3 has 18 amino acids. J was trimmed by 0 bases and V by 3 bases; bases with no gene match: 10. Per germline, CDR1 SGHRS and CDR2 YFSETQ. This CDR3 reads CASSYGQGGSPTNEKLFF. The CDR3 DNA follows: TGCGCCAGCAGCTATGGACAGGGTGGGTCTCCAACTAATGAAAAACTGTTTTTT.

The CDR3 region has the DNA TGTGCCAGTAGTATATCCGGGACAGGGGGCGGGCAGCCCCAGCATTTT. Protein: CASSISGTGGGQPQHF. V is TRBV19 and J is TRBJ1-5, with 12 positions matching TRBD1. Germline V gene data show CDR1 as LNHDA and CDR2 as SQIVND (reference sequence). V was pared by 2 bases and J by 7 bases, with 6 bases of the junction left unmatched. CDR3 size: 16 residues.

The rearrangement uses TRBV2 and TRBJ1-3, with TRBD1 matching 8 bases. The germline V gene encodes CDR1 SNHLY and CDR2 FYNNEI. With 7 bases clipped from V and 2 bases from J, the junction kept 4 bases outside the gene matches. The CDR3 runs to 14 residues. CDR3 DNA sequence: TGTGCCAGCAAAGACAGGGGTACTGGAAACACCATATATTTT. Its translation is CASKDRGTGNTIYF.